The 16 T cell receptor beta chains presented below share a single source sample, sequenced in a study of blood T cell repertoires in COVID-19. Sequenced by immunoSEQ multiplex PCR; TCRdb stores in-frame clones only, minus some. The sample lists tens of thousands of clones; roughly 86% were seen once. The sequencing input was peripheral blood. Source of these receptors: a woman aged 80 or over with acute or convalescent COVID-19.

The chain recombines TRBV2 with TRBJ1-4; TRBD1 matches at 9 bases. Germline V gives CDR1 SNHLY, CDR2 FYNNEI. The CDR3 extends over 13 amino acids. Trimming at V came to 7 bases and at J to 8 bases, leaving 5 bases not matched to a gene. The CDR3 spells CASMRTGDEKLFF. The CDR3 DNA is TGTGCCAGCATGAGGACAGGGGACGAAAAACTGTTTTTT.

The gene calls are TRBV10-2 and TRBJ1-5; a weak D match, TRBD1 (5 bases). The CDR3 runs to 15 residues. With 2 bases removed from V and 8 bases from J, the gap between germline ends came to 16 bases. CDR1 is WSHSY and CDR2 is SAAADI in the germline V gene. The CDR3 loop is CASSEGGGGREPQHF. The CDR3 coding sequence is TGCGCCAGCAGTGAGGGTGGGGGGGGAAGGGAGCCCCAGCATTTT.

The chain joins TRBV5-1 to TRBJ2-3; tentative D call: TRBD1 (6 bases). Germline loops: CDR1 SGHRS, CDR2 YFSETQ. V was pared by 5 bases and J by 0 bases, with 7 bases between. There are 13 residues in the CDR3. In DNA, the CDR3 is TGCGCCAGCAGGACAGGTAGCACAGATACGCAGTATTTT. Translated, it gives CASRTGSTDTQYF.

The chain carries TRBV7-8 and TRBJ2-1; 7 bases agree with TRBD2. Trimming cost V 5 bases and J 3 bases; bases outside gene matches: 4. Germline V lookup: CDR1 SGHVS, CDR2 FQNEAQ. The CDR3 is made up of 14 amino acids. The CDR3 DNA follows: TGTGCCAGCAGCCCGGGGGGAGACTACAATGAGCAGTTCTTC. This translates into CASSPGGDYNEQFF.

The V call is TRBV5-6, the J call TRBJ1-2, with D unclear. The V gene lost 4 bases and the J gene lost 2 bases, with 6 bases spanning the gap. Germline lookup yields CDR1 SGHDT and CDR2 YYEEEE. The CDR3 length is 12 residues. The CDR3: CASSGQNYGYTF. The CDR3 DNA follows: TGTGCCAGCAGCGGGCAGAACTATGGCTACACCTTC.

The J gene is TRBJ2-1, the V gene TRBV4-1; maybe TRBD2 (6 bases). Germline V gene lookup returns CDR1 MGHRA and CDR2 YSYEKL. Trimming cost V 0 bases and J 0 bases, with 9 bases left between them. The CDR3 spans 16 residues. CDR3 sequence: CASSQDIGSSYNEQFF. As DNA, the CDR3 is TGCGCCAGCAGCCAAGATATCGGGAGCTCCTACAATGAGCAGTTCTTC.

V and J are TRBV29-1 and TRBJ2-6; unclear D gene. Germline lookup yields CDR1 SQVTM and CDR2 ANQGSEA. V was clipped by 6 bases and J by 0 bases, with 12 bases between them. The CDR3 is 15 residues long. The CDR3 protein is CSVTLAFSGANVLTF. The CDR3 DNA reads TGCAGCGTCACCCTGGCCTTCTCTGGGGCCAACGTCCTGACTTTC.

This sequence joins TRBV11-3 and TRBJ2-1, with 16 bases that match TRBD2. Looked up from germline, CDR1 is SGHNT and CDR2 is YENEEA. The V and J ends lost 4 bases and 8 bases, in that order; junction bases with no gene match: 5. This CDR3 is 16 amino acids long. CDR3 residues: CASSWGLAGGSDEQFF. CDR3 nucleotides: TGTGCCAGCAGCTGGGGACTAGCGGGAGGGTCGGATGAGCAGTTCTTC.

The chain links TRBV11-2 to TRBJ2-7; 11 bases map to TRBD1. V was clipped by 5 bases and J by 6 bases; unmatched bases: 15. The CDR3 contains 17 residues. The germline V gene has CDR1 SGHAT and CDR2 FQNNGV. The CDR3 nucleotides are TGTGCCAGCAGCCCCCATGGAGGGACAGGGGGAACGAGCGAGCAGTACTTC. It yields the protein CASSPHGGTGGTSEQYF.

CDR3: CSVEVTGMNTEAFF. The CDR3, as DNA: TGCAGCGTTGAGGTGACAGGGATGAACACTGAAGCTTTCTTT. The gene calls are TRBV29-1 and TRBJ1-1; 7 nucleotides match TRBD1. The CDR3 is 14 amino acids. Germline V CDR1 and CDR2: SQVTM, ANQGSEA. Trimming cost V 3 bases and J 0 bases; bases outside gene matches: 4.

The chain employs TRBV9 and TRBJ2-3; 9 bases match TRBD2. Germline loops: CDR1 SGDLS, CDR2 YYNGEE. The CDR3 length is 17 residues. The V and J ends lost 1 base and 3 bases, in that order; junction bases with no gene match: 9. The CDR3 spells CASSVRPGLALTDTQYF. The CDR3 DNA is TGTGCCAGCAGCGTACGACCGGGACTAGCTTTGACAGATACGCAGTATTTT.

The V gene is TRBV6-1, the J gene TRBJ2-7; 9 nucleotides match TRBD1. The CDR3 extends over 15 amino acids. With 1 base clipped from V and 0 bases from J, the junction kept 1 base outside the gene matches. Germline CDR1 MNHNS, CDR2 SASEGT. CDR3 bases: TGTGCCAGCAGTGAAGGGACAGGGGACTCCTACGAGCAGTACTTC. Translated: CASSEGTGDSYEQYF.

This clone was picked up one time. The V and J genes are TRBV4-2 and TRBJ2-5; 8 positions agree with TRBD2. V shed 6 bases and J 5 bases; nucleotides not matched to a gene: 8. This CDR3 contains 14 residues. CDR1 is LGHNA, CDR2 YNFKEQ, per germline. CDR3 in DNA: TGTGCCAGCAGAGGGGCGGGGGGCAGCGAGACCCAGTACTTC. This sequence encodes CASRGAGGSETQYF.

The CDR3 DNA reads TGTGCCAGTAGTATAGGGCAAATCACACGCAATGAGCAGTTCTTC. Translation gives CASSIGQITRNEQFF. V and J are TRBV19 and TRBJ2-1; D not resolved. The germline V and J ends were trimmed by 1 base and 6 bases, with 13 bases remaining between them. Looked up from germline, CDR1 is LNHDA and CDR2 is SQIVND (reference sequence). The CDR3 has 15 amino acids.

The V gene is TRBV3-1 (or the pseudogene TRBV3-2), the J gene TRBJ1-2, with 7 bases that match TRBD1. CDR3 length equals 15 residues. The V gene end was trimmed by 4 bases and the J gene end by 2 bases; junction bases not matched to a gene: 7. CDR1 and CDR2 (germline): LGHDT, YNNKEL (reference sequence). CDR3 region: CASSPTGIENYGYTF. The CDR3 DNA sequence: TGTGCCAGCAGCCCGACAGGGATTGAGAACTATGGCTACACCTTC.

The chain is built from TRBV7-3 and TRBJ2-2; the D gene is possibly TRBD2 (7 bases). Germline V gene lookup returns CDR1 SGHTA and CDR2 FQGTGA. The CDR3 length is 13 residues. V dropped 8 bases and J dropped 2 bases, with 9 bases sitting between them. DNA for the CDR3: TGTGCCAGCGGGGGGGCCAACACCGGGGAGCTGTTTTTT. This encodes CASGGANTGELFF.